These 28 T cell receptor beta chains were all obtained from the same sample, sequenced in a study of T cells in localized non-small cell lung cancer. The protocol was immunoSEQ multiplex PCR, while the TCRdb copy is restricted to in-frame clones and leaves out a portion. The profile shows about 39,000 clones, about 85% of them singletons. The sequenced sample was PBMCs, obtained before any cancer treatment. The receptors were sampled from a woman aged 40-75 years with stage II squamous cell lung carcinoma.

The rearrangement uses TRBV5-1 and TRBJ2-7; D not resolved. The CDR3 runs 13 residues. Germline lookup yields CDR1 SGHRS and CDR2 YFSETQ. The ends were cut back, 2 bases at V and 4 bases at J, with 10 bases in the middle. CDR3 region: CASSFATAYEQYF. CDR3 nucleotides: TGCGCCAGCAGCTTCGCAACAGCTTACGAGCAGTACTTC.

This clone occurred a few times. The CDR3 DNA reads TGTGCCAGTAAAGCGGGGGCGGAGACAGATACGCAGTATTTT. Translation gives CASKAGAETDTQYF. The chain recombines TRBV19 with TRBJ2-3; TRBD2 aligns across 8 bases. This CDR3 contains 14 residues. CDR1 and CDR2 from the germline V gene are LNHDA and SQIVND (reference sequence). The V segment lost 7 bases and the J segment 3 bases; nucleotides outside the gene matches: 6.

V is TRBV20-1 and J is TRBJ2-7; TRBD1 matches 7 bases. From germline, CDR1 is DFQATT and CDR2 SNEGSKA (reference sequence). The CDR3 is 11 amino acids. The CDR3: CIGQEANEQYV. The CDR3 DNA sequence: TGCATCGGACAGGAGGCCAACGAGCAGTACGTC.

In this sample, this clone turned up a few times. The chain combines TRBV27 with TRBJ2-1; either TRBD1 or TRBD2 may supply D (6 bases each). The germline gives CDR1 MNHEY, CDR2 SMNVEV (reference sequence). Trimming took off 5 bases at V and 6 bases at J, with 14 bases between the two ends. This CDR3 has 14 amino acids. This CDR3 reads CASSPAGGGNEQFF. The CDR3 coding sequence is TGTGCCAGCAGTCCCGCCGGGGGCGGCAATGAGCAGTTCTTC.

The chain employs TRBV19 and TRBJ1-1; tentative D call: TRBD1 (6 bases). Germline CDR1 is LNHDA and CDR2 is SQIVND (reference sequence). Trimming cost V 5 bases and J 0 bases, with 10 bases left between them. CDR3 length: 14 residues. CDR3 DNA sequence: TGTGCCAGTAGTCCCTGGACAGTGAACACTGAAGCTTTCTTT. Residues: CASSPWTVNTEAFF.

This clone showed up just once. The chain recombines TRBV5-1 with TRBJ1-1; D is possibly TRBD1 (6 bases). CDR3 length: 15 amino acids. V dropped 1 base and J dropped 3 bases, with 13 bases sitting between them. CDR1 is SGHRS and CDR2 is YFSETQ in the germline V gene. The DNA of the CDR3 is TGCGCCAGCAGCTTGTTCTCCAGGGGAGACACTGAAGCTTTCTTT. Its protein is CASSLFSRGDTEAFF.

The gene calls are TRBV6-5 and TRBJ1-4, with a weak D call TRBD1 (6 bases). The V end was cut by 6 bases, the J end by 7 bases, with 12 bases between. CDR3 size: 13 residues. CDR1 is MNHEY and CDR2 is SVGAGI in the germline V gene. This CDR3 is CASSPRGGEKLFF. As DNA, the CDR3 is TGTGCCAGCAGCCCGAGAGGGGGTGAAAAACTGTTTTTT.

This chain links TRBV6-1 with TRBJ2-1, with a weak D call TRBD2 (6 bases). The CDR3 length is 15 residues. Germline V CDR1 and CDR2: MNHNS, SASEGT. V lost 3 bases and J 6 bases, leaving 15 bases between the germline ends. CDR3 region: CASSDQLARANEQFF. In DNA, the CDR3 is TGTGCCAGCAGTGATCAACTAGCCCGGGCCAATGAGCAGTTCTTC.

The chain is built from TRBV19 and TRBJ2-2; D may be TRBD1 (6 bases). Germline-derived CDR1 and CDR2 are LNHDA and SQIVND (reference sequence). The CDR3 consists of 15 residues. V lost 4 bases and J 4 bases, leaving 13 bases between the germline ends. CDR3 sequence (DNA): TGTGCCAGTAGTAGAGACAGGACGGGCACCGGGGAGCTGTTTTTT. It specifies CASSRDRTGTGELFF.

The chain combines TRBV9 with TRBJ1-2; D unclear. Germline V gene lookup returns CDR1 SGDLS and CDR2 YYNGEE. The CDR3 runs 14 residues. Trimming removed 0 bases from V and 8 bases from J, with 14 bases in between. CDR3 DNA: TGTGCCAGCAGCGTAGACCCCGGAACGATAGGCTACACCTTC. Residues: CASSVDPGTIGYTF.

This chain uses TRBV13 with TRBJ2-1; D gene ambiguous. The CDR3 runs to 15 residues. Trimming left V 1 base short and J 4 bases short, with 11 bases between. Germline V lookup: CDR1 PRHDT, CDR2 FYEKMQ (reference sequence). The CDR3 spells CASSLASLIYNEQFF. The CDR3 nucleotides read TGTGCCAGCAGCTTAGCGTCCCTCATATACAATGAGCAGTTCTTC.

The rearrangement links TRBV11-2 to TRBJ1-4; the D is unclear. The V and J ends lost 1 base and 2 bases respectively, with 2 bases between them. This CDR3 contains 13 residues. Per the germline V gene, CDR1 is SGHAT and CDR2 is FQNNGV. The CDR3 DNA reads TGTGCCAGCAGCTTAGGGACTAATGAAAAACTGTTTTTT. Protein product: CASSLGTNEKLFF.

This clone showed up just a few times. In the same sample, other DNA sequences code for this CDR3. CDR3 bases: TGTGCCAGCTCACCGGGGGGGATGAACACTGAAGCTTTCTTT. Translated: CASSPGGMNTEAFF. This chain joins TRBV18 and TRBJ1-1; TRBD1 might be the D (5 bases). Germline V gene data show CDR1 as KGHSH and CDR2 as LQKENI. Between the trimmed V and J ends, which lost 3 bases and 0 bases, there was a span of 8 bases. The CDR3 has 14 amino acids.

DNA for the CDR3: TGTGCCAGCAGTGGACAGGGGATTTCACCCCTCCACTTT. Translated: CASSGQGISPLHF. The chain couples TRBV9 to TRBJ1-6, with 9 nucleotides matching TRBD1. Germline assignment: CDR1 SGDLS and CDR2 YYNGEE. The CDR3 length is 13 residues. The ends lost 5 bases at V and 9 bases at J; junction bases unmatched: 3.

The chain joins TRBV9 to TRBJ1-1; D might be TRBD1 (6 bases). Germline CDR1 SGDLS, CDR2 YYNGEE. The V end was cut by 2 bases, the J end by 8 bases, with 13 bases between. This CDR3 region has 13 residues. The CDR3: CASSVDQGREAFF. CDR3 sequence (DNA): TGTGCCAGCAGCGTCGACCAGGGGCGGGAAGCTTTCTTT.

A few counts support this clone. The CDR3 loop is CASSRRDSSNTGELFF. Here the CDR3 DNA reads TGTGCCAGCAGCCGACGGGACAGCTCGAACACCGGGGAGCTGTTTTTT. This chain links TRBV5-4 with TRBJ2-2; TRBD1 agrees at 7 bases. CDR1 is SGHNT and CDR2 is YYREEE in the germline V gene (reference sequence). The CDR3 consists of 16 residues. The V gene end was trimmed by 4 bases and the J gene end by 0 bases; junction bases not matched to a gene: 6.

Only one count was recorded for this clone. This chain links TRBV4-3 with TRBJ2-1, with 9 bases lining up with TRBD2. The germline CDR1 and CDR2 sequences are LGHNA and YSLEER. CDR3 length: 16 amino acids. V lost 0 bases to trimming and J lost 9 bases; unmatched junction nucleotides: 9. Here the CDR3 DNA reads TGCGCCAGCAGCCAAGATGGCGCGGGAGGGCCGGGTGAGCAGTTCTTC. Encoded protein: CASSQDGAGGPGEQFF.

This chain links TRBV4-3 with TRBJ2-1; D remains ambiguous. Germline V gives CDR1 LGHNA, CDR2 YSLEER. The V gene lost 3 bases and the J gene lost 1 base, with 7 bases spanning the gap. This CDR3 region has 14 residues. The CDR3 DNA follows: TGCGCCAGCAGCCATAGGATTTCCTACAATGAGCAGTTCTTC. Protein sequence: CASSHRISYNEQFF.

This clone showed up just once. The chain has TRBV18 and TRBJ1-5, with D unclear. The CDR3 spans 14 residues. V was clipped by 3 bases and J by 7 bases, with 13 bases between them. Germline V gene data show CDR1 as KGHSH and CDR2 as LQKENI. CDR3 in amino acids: CASSPGGNNQPQHF. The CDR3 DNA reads TGTGCCAGCTCACCCGGCGGGAACAACCAGCCCCAGCATTTT.

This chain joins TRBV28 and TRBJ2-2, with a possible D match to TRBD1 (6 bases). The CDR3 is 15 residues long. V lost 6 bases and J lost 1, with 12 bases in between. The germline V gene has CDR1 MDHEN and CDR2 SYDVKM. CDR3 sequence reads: CASSPQQGNTGELFF. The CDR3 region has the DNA TGTGCCAGCAGCCCACAACAGGGGAACACCGGGGAGCTGTTTTTT.

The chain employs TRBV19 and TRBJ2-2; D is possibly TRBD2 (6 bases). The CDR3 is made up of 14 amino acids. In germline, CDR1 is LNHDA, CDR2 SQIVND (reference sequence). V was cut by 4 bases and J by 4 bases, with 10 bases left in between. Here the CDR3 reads CASSSGTATGELFF. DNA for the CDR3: TGTGCCAGTAGTAGCGGGACGGCCACCGGGGAGCTGTTTTTT.

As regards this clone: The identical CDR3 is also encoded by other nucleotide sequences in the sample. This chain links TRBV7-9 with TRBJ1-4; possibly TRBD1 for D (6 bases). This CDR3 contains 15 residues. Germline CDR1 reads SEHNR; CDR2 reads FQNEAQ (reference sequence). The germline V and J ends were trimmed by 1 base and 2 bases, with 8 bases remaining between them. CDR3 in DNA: TGTGCCAGCAGCTTAGTGGGGGCGACTAATGAAAAACTGTTTTTT. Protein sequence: CASSLVGATNEKLFF.

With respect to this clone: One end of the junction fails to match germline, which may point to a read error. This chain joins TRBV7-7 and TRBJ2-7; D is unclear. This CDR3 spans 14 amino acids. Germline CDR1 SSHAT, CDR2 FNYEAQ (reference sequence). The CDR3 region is CASSSSESSYEQYF. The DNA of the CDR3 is TGTGCTAGCAGCTCCTCCGAAAGCTCCTACGAGCAGTACTTC. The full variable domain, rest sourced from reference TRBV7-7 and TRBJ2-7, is GAGVSQSPRYKVTKRGQDVTLRCDPISSHATLYWYQQALGQGPEFLTYFNYEAQPDKSGLPSDRFSAERPEGSISTLTIQRTEQRDSAMYRCASSSSESSYEQYFGPGTRLTVT.

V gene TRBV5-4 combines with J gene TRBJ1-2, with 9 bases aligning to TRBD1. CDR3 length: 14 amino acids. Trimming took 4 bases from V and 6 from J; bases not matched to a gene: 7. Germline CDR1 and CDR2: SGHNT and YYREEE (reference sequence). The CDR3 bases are TGTGCCAGCAGCCCCTGGACAGGGGAAGATGGCTACACCTTC. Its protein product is CASSPWTGEDGYTF. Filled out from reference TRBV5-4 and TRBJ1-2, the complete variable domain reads ETGVTQSPTHLIKTRGQQVTLRCSSQSGHNTVSWYQQALGQGPQFIFQYYREEENGRGNFPPRFSGLQFPNYSSELNVNALELDDSALYLCASSPWTGEDGYTFGSGTRLTVV.

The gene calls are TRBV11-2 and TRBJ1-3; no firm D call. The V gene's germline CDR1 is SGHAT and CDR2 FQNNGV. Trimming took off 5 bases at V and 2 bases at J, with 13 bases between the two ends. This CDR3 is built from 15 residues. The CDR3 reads CASSLNSLAGNTIYF. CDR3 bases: TGTGCCAGCAGCCTAAACTCCCTGGCTGGAAACACCATATATTTT.

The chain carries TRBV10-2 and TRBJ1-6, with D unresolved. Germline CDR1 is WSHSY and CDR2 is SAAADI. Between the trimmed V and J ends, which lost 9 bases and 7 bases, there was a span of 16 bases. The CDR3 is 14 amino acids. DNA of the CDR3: TGCGCCAGTATGACGGGCGTTCGGAATTCACCCCTCCACTTT. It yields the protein CASMTGVRNSPLHF.

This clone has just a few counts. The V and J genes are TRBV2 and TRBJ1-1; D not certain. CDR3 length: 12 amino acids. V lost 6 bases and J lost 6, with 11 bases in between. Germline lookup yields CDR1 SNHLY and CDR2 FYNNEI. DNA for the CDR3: TGTGCCAGCAGCTCAGACTTTCCTGAAGCTTTCTTT. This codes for CASSSDFPEAFF.

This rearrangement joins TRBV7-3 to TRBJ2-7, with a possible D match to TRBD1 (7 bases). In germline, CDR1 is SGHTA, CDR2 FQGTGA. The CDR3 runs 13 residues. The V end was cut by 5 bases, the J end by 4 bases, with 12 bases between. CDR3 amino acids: CASSPQGGYEQYF. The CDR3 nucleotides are TGTGCCAGCAGCCCTCAGGGGGGATACGAGCAGTACTTC.